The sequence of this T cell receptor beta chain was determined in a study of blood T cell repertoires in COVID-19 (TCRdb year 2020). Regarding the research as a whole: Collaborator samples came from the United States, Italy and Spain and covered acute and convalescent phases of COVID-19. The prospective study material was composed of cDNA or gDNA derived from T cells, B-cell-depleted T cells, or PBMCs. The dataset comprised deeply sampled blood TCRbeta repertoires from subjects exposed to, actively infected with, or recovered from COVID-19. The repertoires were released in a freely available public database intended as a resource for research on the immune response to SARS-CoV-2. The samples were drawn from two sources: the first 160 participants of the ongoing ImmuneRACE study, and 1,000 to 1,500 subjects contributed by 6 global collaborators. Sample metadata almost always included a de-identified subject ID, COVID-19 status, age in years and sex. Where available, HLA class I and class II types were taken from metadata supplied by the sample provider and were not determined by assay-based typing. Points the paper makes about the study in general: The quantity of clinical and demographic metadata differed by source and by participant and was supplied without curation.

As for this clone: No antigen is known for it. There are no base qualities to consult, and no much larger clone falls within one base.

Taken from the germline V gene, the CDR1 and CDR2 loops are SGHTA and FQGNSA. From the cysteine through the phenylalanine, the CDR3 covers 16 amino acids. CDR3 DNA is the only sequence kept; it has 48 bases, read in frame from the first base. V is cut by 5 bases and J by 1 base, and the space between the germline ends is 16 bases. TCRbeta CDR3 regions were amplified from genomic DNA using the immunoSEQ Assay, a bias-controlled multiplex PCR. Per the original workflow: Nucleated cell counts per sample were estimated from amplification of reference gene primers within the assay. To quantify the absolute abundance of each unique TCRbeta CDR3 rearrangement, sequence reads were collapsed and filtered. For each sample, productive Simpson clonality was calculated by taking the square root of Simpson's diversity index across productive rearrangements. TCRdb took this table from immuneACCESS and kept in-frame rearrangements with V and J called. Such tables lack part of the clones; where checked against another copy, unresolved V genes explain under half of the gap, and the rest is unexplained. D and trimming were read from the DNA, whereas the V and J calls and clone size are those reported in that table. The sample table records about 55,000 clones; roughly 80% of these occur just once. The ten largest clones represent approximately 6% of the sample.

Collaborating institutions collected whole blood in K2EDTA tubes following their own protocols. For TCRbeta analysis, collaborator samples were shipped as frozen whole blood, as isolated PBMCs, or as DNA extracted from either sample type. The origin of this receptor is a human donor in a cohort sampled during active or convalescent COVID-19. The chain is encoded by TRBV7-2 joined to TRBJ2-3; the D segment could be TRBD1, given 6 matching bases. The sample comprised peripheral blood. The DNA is TGTGCCAGCAGCATGAACAGGGTGATGGGCACAGATACGCAGTATTTT. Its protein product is CASSMNRVMGTDTQYF.